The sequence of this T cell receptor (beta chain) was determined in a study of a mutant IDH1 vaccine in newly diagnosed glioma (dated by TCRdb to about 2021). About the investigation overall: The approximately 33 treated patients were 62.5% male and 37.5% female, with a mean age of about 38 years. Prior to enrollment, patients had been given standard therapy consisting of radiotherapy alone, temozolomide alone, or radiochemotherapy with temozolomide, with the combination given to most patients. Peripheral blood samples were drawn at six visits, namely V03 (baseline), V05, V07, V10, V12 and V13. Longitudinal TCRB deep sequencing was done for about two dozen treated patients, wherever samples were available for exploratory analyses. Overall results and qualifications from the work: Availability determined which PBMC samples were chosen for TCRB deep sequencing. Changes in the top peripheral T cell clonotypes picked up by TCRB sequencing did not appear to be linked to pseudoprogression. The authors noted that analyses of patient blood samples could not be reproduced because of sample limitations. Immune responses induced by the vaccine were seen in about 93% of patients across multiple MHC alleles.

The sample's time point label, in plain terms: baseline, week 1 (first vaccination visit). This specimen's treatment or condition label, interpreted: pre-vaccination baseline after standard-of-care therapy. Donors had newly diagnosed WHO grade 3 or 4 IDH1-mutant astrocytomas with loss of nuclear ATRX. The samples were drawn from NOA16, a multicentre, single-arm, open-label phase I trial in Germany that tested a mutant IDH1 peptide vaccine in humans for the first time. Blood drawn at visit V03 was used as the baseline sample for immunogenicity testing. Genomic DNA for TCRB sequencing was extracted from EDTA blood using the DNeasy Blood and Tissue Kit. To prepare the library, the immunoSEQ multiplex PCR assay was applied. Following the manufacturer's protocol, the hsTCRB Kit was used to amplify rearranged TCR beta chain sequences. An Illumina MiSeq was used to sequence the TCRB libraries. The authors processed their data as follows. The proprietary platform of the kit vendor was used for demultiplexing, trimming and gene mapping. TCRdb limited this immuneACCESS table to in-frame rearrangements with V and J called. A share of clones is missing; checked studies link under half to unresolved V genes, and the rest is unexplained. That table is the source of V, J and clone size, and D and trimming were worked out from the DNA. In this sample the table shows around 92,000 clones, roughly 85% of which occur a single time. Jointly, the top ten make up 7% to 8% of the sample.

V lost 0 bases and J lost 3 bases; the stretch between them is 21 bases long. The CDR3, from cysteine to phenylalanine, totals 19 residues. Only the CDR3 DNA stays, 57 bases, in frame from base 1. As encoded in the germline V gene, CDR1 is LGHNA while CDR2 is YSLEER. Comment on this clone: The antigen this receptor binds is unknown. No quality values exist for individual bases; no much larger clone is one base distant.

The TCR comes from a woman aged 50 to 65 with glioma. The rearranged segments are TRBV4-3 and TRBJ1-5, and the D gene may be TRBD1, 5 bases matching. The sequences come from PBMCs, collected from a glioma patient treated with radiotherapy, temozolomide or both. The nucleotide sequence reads TGCGCCAGCAGCCAAGATCTTCAGGTGGGGGGATTAGTCAATCAGCCCCAGCATTTT. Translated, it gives CASSQDLQVGGLVNQPQHF.